The clone carrying this T cell receptor (beta chain) was counted once. Its target is unknown. A read error is possible here, since a much larger clone lies one base away. The CDR3 contains 15 residues. Germline loops: CDR1 SGHTA, CDR2 FQGNSA. The entry originates in a study of T cell repertoires in cytomegalovirus infection. MiXCR was run by TCRdb on the reads, yielding one entry per CDR3 protein. The sample consists of about a million distinct CDR3 sequences, about a third of them appearing once. The chain uses TRBV7-2 and TRBJ2-5, with 14 bases identical to TRBD2. The material was cultured CD8+ T cells from PBMCs, obtained from culture after CMV antigen stimulation. This sequence was found in a human donor in good health (CMV status not recorded). Some clones in this sample may be carry-over from other donors' samples. CDR3 region: CVSSQTSGGAETQYF. DNA for the CDR3: TGTGTCAGCAGCCAGACTAGCGGGGGGGCAGAGACCCAGTACTTC.